These 32 T cell receptor beta chains originate from one sample sequenced in a study of PD-L1 blockade in urothelial cancer. Sample time point: peripheral blood 6 weeks after treatment start. The table came from immunoSEQ multiplex PCR; TCRdb's copy has only in-frame clones and leaves some out. This sample has about 120,000 clones, with around 90% found just once. Sequencing used PBMCs, obtained around atezolizumab (anti-PD-L1) treatment. The receptor set was obtained from a man in his fifties or sixties with urothelial cancer.

V usage is TRBV7-8 and J usage is TRBJ2-2; no clear D. V lost 10 bases, J lost 6 bases, and 18 bases lay in between. In germline, CDR1 is SGHVS, CDR2 FQNEAQ. The CDR3 contains 14 residues. DNA of the CDR3: TGTGCCACCGTTTCCTCCTATGGTGCCGGGGAGCTGTTTTTT. It specifies CATVSSYGAGELFF. Drawing the rest from reference TRBV7-8 and TRBJ2-2, the complete variable domain is GAGVSQSPRYKVAKRGQDVALRCDPISGHVSLFWYQQALGQGPEFLTYFQNEAQLDKSGLPSDRFFAERPEGSVSTLKIQRTQQEDSAVYLCATVSSYGAGELFFGEGSRLTVL.

The chain is built from TRBV7-2 and TRBJ2-7; D is perhaps TRBD1 (6 bases). Trimming took off 3 bases at V and 2 bases at J, with 11 bases between the two ends. The CDR3 sequence is 14 residues long. Germline V gene sequence: CDR1 SGHTA, CDR2 FQGNSA. The CDR3 loop is CASSLDQGPYEQYF. The CDR3, as DNA: TGTGCCAGCAGCTTGGATCAGGGGCCCTACGAGCAGTACTTC.

The chain recombines TRBV4-1 with TRBJ1-6, with D tentatively TRBD1 (5 bases). V lost 0 bases and J lost 3, with 15 bases in between. The CDR3 spans 18 residues. Germline lookup yields CDR1 MGHRA and CDR2 YSYEKL. The CDR3 DNA sequence: TGCGCCAGCAGCCAAGAGTACCAGGGTAGTCTCTATAATTCACCCCTCCACTTT. Its translation is CASSQEYQGSLYNSPLHF.

Only a few counts were recorded for this clone. The chain is built from TRBV5-4 and TRBJ2-5; D is uncertain. With 4 bases removed from V and 1 base from J, the gap between germline ends came to 14 bases. The CDR3 runs to 15 residues. Germline V gene lookup returns CDR1 SGHNT and CDR2 YYREEE (reference sequence). The CDR3 spells CASSPGMGLQETQYF. The CDR3 DNA follows: TGTGCCAGCAGCCCTGGTATGGGCCTCCAAGAGACCCAGTACTTC.

J is TRBJ2-5 and V is TRBV15; TRBD2 is a possible D gene (6 bases). The germline gives CDR1 LNHNV, CDR2 YYDKDF (reference sequence). This CDR3 is 17 amino acids long. The V and J ends lost 0 bases and 3 bases respectively, with 17 bases between them. The CDR3: CATSRDDPSEVEETQYF. The CDR3 DNA reads TGTGCCACCAGCAGAGATGACCCTAGCGAGGTGGAAGAGACCCAGTACTTC.

This chain links TRBV5-1 with TRBJ2-5; 12 positions agree with TRBD2. CDR3 length: 16 amino acids. Germline trimming cut 1 base from V and 0 bases from J; bases unmatched to any gene: 1. The germline gives CDR1 SGHRS, CDR2 YFSETQ. CDR3 residues: CASSLTSGGYQETQYF. The CDR3 nucleotides are TGCGCCAGCAGCTTGACTAGCGGGGGGTACCAAGAGACCCAGTACTTC.

J is TRBJ1-2 and V is TRBV9; D is possibly TRBD1 (5 bases). Looked up from germline, CDR1 is SGDLS and CDR2 is YYNGEE. Trimming took off 4 bases at V and 4 bases at J, with 20 bases between the two ends. The CDR3 loop spans 16 amino acids. In nucleotides, the CDR3 is TGTGCCAGCAGCCCCACGGGAGGGGCTAGGGGCTATGGCTACACCTTC. Its protein is CASSPTGGARGYGYTF.

This chain links TRBV4-2 with TRBJ1-1; 7 bases map to TRBD1. With 0 bases clipped from V and 1 base from J, the junction kept 5 bases outside the gene matches. This CDR3 has 16 amino acids. Germline CDR1 is LGHNA and CDR2 is YNFKEQ. In nucleotides, the CDR3 is TGTGCCAGCAGCCAAGATCTAAGGGGGCGGAACACTGAAGCTTTCTTT. Protein sequence: CASSQDLRGRNTEAFF.

V usage is TRBV9 and J usage is TRBJ2-2; D is ambiguous. Trimming removed 5 bases from V and 0 bases from J, with 14 bases in between. Per germline, CDR1 SGDLS and CDR2 YYNGEE. The CDR3 runs 16 residues. The CDR3 loop reads CASSGRGATNTGELFF. CDR3 sequence (DNA): TGTGCCAGCAGTGGCCGTGGAGCGACGAACACCGGGGAGCTGTTTTTT.

The rearrangement uses TRBV4-1 and TRBJ2-5; D unresolved. This CDR3 comprises 14 residues. The germline V and J ends were trimmed by 0 bases and 5 bases, with 10 bases remaining between them. Germline V gene data show CDR1 as MGHRA and CDR2 as YSYEKL. CDR3 sequence: CASSQDPGRETQYF. The CDR3 DNA reads as TGCGCCAGCAGCCAAGATCCAGGCCGGGAGACCCAGTACTTC.

This chain links TRBV5-1 with TRBJ1-3; D possibly corresponds to TRBD1 (6 bases). V lost 4 bases, J lost 0 bases, and 14 bases lay in between. The CDR3 length is 16 residues. The germline V gene encodes CDR1 SGHRS and CDR2 YFSETQ. The CDR3 loop reads CASSNRQDDSGNTIYF. Here the CDR3 DNA reads TGCGCCAGCAGCAATCGACAGGATGACTCTGGAAACACCATATATTTT. The complete variable domain, with remaining parts taken from reference TRBV5-1 and TRBJ1-3, reads KAGVTQTPRYLIKTRGQQVTLSCSPISGHRSVSWYQQTPGQGLQFLFEYFSETQRNKGNFPGRFSGRQFSNSRSEMNVSTLELGDSALYLCASSNRQDDSGNTIYFGEGSWLTVV.

The J gene is TRBJ2-1, the V gene TRBV7-2; D is perhaps TRBD2 (5 bases). The CDR3 covers 15 residues. The germline V gene encodes CDR1 SGHTA and CDR2 FQGNSA. The germline V and J ends were trimmed by 1 base and 4 bases, with 11 bases remaining between them. DNA for the CDR3: TGTGCCAGCAGCTTAGTATCTAGCCAATACAATGAGCAGTTCTTC. Residues: CASSLVSSQYNEQFF.

The V call is TRBV7-3, the J call TRBJ1-1, with a possible D match to TRBD1 (5 bases). The CDR3 contains 15 residues. The V and J ends lost 4 bases and 1 base respectively, with 13 bases between them. Germline assignment: CDR1 SGHTA and CDR2 FQGTGA. The CDR3: CASSSAPGQNTEAFF. The CDR3 bases are TGTGCCAGCAGCTCCGCGCCAGGGCAGAACACTGAAGCTTTCTTT.

This chain uses TRBV27 with TRBJ1-4; 8 bases match TRBD1. After removal of 10 bases from V and 7 bases from J, the junction contained 20 bases not matched to a gene. CDR1 is MNHEY and CDR2 is SMNVEV in the germline V gene (reference sequence). The CDR3 runs 17 residues. CDR3 bases: TGTGCCACCGCGCGGGGCAGTCCTAGAACAGGGGGTGAAAAACTGTTTTTT. It yields the protein CATARGSPRTGGEKLFF.

The V and J genes are TRBV10-3 and TRBJ2-7, with 8 bases identical to TRBD1. This CDR3 has 13 amino acids. Germline V gene sequence: CDR1 ENHRY, CDR2 SYGVKD. The V gene end was trimmed by 2 bases and the J gene end by 8 bases; junction bases not matched to a gene: 5. The CDR3 nucleotides read TGTGCCATCAGTGAGGGTGACAGGGGCCAGCAGTACTTC. Protein product: CAISEGDRGQQYF.

The chain uses TRBV5-6 and TRBJ2-1, with a possible D match to TRBD1 (6 bases). Per germline, CDR1 SGHDT and CDR2 YYEEEE. This CDR3 has 14 amino acids. V was trimmed by 5 bases and J by 9 bases, leaving 18 bases between them. Written as DNA, the CDR3 is TGTGCCAGCAGTCTCGGCAGGGGATCATTTGAGCAGTTCTTC. It translates to CASSLGRGSFEQFF.

This chain connects TRBV6-5 to TRBJ2-3, with 8 bases aligning to TRBD1. The V gene end was trimmed by 6 bases and the J gene end by 0 bases; junction bases not matched to a gene: 2. There are 14 residues in the CDR3. Germline V CDR1 and CDR2: MNHEY, SVGAGI. CDR3 loop: CASRGQGSTDTQYF. The CDR3 nucleotides read TGTGCCAGCAGAGGACAGGGCAGCACAGATACGCAGTATTTT.

The rearrangement uses TRBV18 and TRBJ2-3, with 11 bases aligning to TRBD2. With V trimmed by 6 bases and J by 6 bases, 17 bases remained unmatched. CDR1 and CDR2 from the germline V gene are KGHSH and LQKENI. The CDR3 spans 18 residues. The DNA for the CDR3 is TGTGCCAGCTCGCCCGGACTAGCGGGTCCTTCTCATGTGGATACGCAGTATTTT. It specifies CASSPGLAGPSHVDTQYF.

In regard to this clone: The missing conserved phenylalanine or tryptophan at the end of this CDR3 makes a read error likely. The DNA is left out, because the CDR3 cannot be placed on it with certainty; the CDR3 is given as TCRdb lists it. The J gene is TRBJ2-7, the V gene TRBV2; the DNA was not used to check the table's D call, TRBD2. Including both end residues, the CDR3 is 11 amino acids long. Germline-derived CDR1 and CDR2 are SNHLY and FYNNEI. CDR3 region: CASSSSPGLVY.

The chain combines TRBV18 with TRBJ2-5; D is ambiguous. With 5 bases removed from V and 2 bases from J, the gap between germline ends came to 9 bases. The CDR3 has 13 residues. Germline-derived CDR1 and CDR2 are KGHSH and LQKENI. In DNA form, the CDR3 reads TGTGCCAGCTCAAATGGGCAGCAAGAGACCCAGTACTTC. This encodes CASSNGQQETQYF.

This chain joins TRBV5-1 and TRBJ1-5, with 7 positions matching TRBD1. V dropped 4 bases and J dropped 7; count of bases not matched to a gene: 8. The CDR3 contains 14 residues. Germline CDR1 is SGHRS and CDR2 is YFSETQ. The CDR3 nucleotides read TGCGCCAGCAGCGAGACAGGGTTGCAACAGCCCCAGCATTTT. It codes for CASSETGLQQPQHF.

To note about this clone: Other nucleotide sequences from this sample produce the same CDR3. The J gene is TRBJ1-2, the V gene TRBV25-1, with TRBD1 as a possible D gene (6 bases). Germline V gives CDR1 MGHDK, CDR2 SYGVNS. Trimming cost V 5 bases and J 5 bases, with 9 bases left between them. This CDR3 is built from 12 residues. The CDR3, as DNA: TGTGCCAGCAGTTCACAGGGATATGGCTACACCTTC. As protein: CASSSQGYGYTF.

V and J are TRBV18 and TRBJ2-5, with TRBD2 identical over 10 bases. V shed 5 bases, J shed 4 bases, and the junction held 7 bases outside the gene matches. Germline V gene sequence: CDR1 KGHSH, CDR2 LQKENI. The CDR3 runs to 15 residues. The CDR3 nucleotides read TGTGCCAGCTCATCGTCTAGCGGGGGTGGAGAGACCCAGTACTTC. It yields the protein CASSSSSGGGETQYF.

The V call is TRBV19, the J call TRBJ1-3; 7 bases are shared with TRBD1. In germline, CDR1 is LNHDA, CDR2 SQIVND (reference sequence). The V gene end was trimmed by 7 bases and the J gene end by 0 bases; junction bases not matched to a gene: 9. The CDR3 consists of 16 residues. CDR3 sequence (DNA): TGTGCCAGTAACCTCCCGGGACAGTCCTCTGGAAACACCATATATTTT. Translated, it gives CASNLPGQSSGNTIYF.

This clone has just one count. The chain carries TRBV6-1 and TRBJ1-2; 9 bases match TRBD1. This CDR3 is 17 amino acids long. Germline CDR1 reads MNHNS; CDR2 reads SASEGT. Trimming cost V 4 bases and J 5 bases; bases outside gene matches: 14. CDR3 amino acids: CASSAQPGTGNRYGYTF. CDR3 coding DNA: TGTGCCAGCAGTGCCCAGCCCGGGACAGGGAATCGGTATGGCTACACCTTC.

The V call is TRBV9, the J call TRBJ2-3; 9 bases map to TRBD2. The CDR3 sequence is 19 residues long. CDR1 is SGDLS and CDR2 is YYNGEE in the germline V gene. The V gene end was trimmed by 0 bases and the J gene end by 1 base; junction bases not matched to a gene: 12. CDR3 nucleotide sequence: TGTGCCAGCAGCGTAGGGTTTAGCGGGGGCTTAGTGGGCACAGATACGCAGTATTTT. Encoded protein: CASSVGFSGGLVGTDTQYF.

This rearrangement joins TRBV19 to TRBJ1-4; TRBD1 is a possible D gene (5 bases). The germline gives CDR1 LNHDA, CDR2 SQIVND (reference sequence). The CDR3 length is 14 residues. Deletions cut 5 bases from V and 1 base from J, with 8 bases between. In DNA form, the CDR3 reads TGTGCCAGTAGTGCCAGGGAAACTAATGAAAAACTGTTTTTT. This sequence encodes CASSARETNEKLFF.

The chain carries TRBV5-6 and TRBJ1-2, with 9 bases lining up with TRBD1. The CDR3 loop spans 14 amino acids. CDR1 SGHDT and CDR2 YYEEEE come from the germline V gene. The V gene end was trimmed by 0 bases and the J gene end by 4 bases; junction bases not matched to a gene: 1. The CDR3 DNA reads TGTGCCAGCAGCTTGGGGACAGGGGCCTATGGCTACACCTTC. Its protein product is CASSLGTGAYGYTF.

The chain is built from TRBV11-3 and TRBJ2-1; TRBD2 is a possible D gene (5 bases). The germline V and J ends were trimmed by 7 bases and 4 bases, with 14 bases remaining between them. The CDR3 is 14 amino acids. Germline V gives CDR1 SGHNT, CDR2 YENEEA. The CDR3 coding sequence is TGTGCCAGCATGAGAGGGAGATCTTACAATGAGCAGTTCTTC. Residues: CASMRGRSYNEQFF.

The chain has TRBV7-2 and TRBJ2-3; D gene ambiguous. The CDR3 has 14 residues. V lost 1 base and J 6 bases, leaving 11 bases between the germline ends. Germline V lookup: CDR1 SGHTA, CDR2 FQGNSA. The CDR3 bases are TGTGCCAGCAGCTTAGATCGGCAGGTCGATACGCAGTATTTT. Its protein product is CASSLDRQVDTQYF.

The chain couples TRBV2 to TRBJ1-2, with a weak D call TRBD1 (5 bases). The CDR3 has 14 residues. With 7 bases removed from V and 4 bases from J, the gap between germline ends came to 16 bases. Germline values: CDR1 SNHLY, CDR2 FYNNEI. CDR3 residues: CASNQDSGFYGYTF. The CDR3 DNA is TGTGCCAGCAACCAAGATTCAGGGTTCTATGGCTACACCTTC.

CDR3 region: CASTSQGSSNQPQHF. The CDR3 DNA reads TGTGCCAGCACCAGCCAGGGAAGTAGCAATCAGCCCCAGCATTTT. The chain carries TRBV28 and TRBJ1-5; the D gene is possibly TRBD1 (5 bases). The CDR3 totals 15 residues. Germline V lookup: CDR1 MDHEN, CDR2 SYDVKM. Trimming stripped 7 bases from V and 0 bases from J, with 13 bases between.